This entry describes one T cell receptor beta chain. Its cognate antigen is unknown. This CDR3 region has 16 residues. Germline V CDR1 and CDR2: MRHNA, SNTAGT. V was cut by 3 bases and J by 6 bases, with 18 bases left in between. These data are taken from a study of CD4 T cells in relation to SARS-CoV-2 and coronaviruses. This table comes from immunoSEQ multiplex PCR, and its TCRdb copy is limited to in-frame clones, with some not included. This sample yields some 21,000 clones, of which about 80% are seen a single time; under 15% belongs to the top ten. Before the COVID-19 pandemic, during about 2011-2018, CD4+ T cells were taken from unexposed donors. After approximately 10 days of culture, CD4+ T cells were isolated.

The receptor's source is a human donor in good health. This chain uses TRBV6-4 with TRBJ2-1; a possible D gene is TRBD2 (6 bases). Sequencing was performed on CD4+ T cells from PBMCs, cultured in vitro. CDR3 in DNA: TGTGCCAGCAGTGAAGGAACGGGAGTACCAAGCAATGAGCAGTTCTTC. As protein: CASSEGTGVPSNEQFF.